This T cell receptor (beta chain) stems from a study of radiotherapy plus CTLA-4 blockade in lung cancer. As for the study in general: With approximately 33% of patients having disease control, objective responses were seen in approximately 18%. Regarding the study as a whole: Blood saw expansion of tumor-derived TCR clones after radiotherapy plus ipilimumab. In blood, early T cell clone dynamics reportedly predicted response best, together with interferon-beta.

Data came from immunoSEQ multiplex PCR; TCRdb stores just in-frame clones and leaves some out. The sample comprises roughly 90,000 clones, about four fifths of which are singletons, and about 25% rests with the top ten. Patients had chemo-refractory metastatic non-small-cell lung cancer and received focal radiation plus CTLA-4 blockade that used ipilimumab. The germline CDR1 and CDR2 sequences are SGHRS and YFSETQ. CDR3 size: 14 residues. The V and J ends lost 0 bases and 9 bases respectively, with 14 bases between them. Notes on this clone: Its antigen remains unidentified.

The source material was peripheral blood, sampled from a patient treated with radiotherapy plus ipilimumab. The clonotype comes from a human donor with non-small cell lung cancer that progressed on radiotherapy plus ipilimumab. The chain combines TRBV5-1 with TRBJ2-3; D is perhaps TRBD2 (5 bases). This CDR3 is CASSLGTSRRTQYF. In DNA, the CDR3 is TGCGCCAGCAGCTTGGGGACCTCTCGGAGGACGCAGTATTTT.